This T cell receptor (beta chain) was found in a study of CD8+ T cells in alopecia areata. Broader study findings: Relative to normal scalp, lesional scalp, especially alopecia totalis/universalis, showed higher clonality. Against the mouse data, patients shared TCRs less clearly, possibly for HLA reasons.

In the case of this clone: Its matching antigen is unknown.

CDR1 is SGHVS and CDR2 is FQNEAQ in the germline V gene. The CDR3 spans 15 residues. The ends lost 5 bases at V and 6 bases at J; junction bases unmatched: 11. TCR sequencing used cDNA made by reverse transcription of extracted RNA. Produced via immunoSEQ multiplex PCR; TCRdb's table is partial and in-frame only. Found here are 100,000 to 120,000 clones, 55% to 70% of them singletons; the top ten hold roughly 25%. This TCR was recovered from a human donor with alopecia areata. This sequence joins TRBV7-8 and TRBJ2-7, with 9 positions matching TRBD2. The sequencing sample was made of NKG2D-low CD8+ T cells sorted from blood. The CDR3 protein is CASSLTSGRYGEQYF. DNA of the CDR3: TGTGCCAGCAGCCTTACTAGCGGGCGGTATGGCGAGCAGTACTTC. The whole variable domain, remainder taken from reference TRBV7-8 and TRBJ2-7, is GAGVSQSPRYKVAKRGQDVALRCDPISGHVSLFWYQQALGQGPEFLTYFQNEAQLDKSGLPSDRFFAERPEGSVSTLKIQRTQQEDSAVYLCASSLTSGRYGEQYFGPGTRLTVT.